This TCR beta chain was retrieved from a study of T cell repertoires in cytomegalovirus infection. Study-level background: Public TCR beta signatures marked donors with CMV infection and the matching HLA.

One entry per CDR3 protein results from TCRdb running MiXCR on the reads. The sample consists of 650,000 to 900,000 distinct CDR3 sequences, under 35% of them appearing once. This CDR3 comprises 17 residues. V shed 5 bases, J shed 8 bases, and the junction held 17 bases outside the gene matches. Per germline, CDR1 MNHEY and CDR2 SMNVEV (reference sequence). With respect to this clonotype: Its antigen is not known.

Findings of the study overall: The ex vivo response was dominated by HLA-C-restricted CMV-specific TCR beta clonotypes.

The sample here was cultured CD8+ T cells from PBMCs, taken from culture after CMV antigen stimulation. The chain carries TRBV27 and TRBJ2-2; 7 bases align to TRBD1. The clonotype originates from a human donor in good health (CMV status not recorded). Some clones in this sample may be carry-over from other donors' samples. The CDR3 sequence is CASSPFFAGGVGGELFF. DNA for the CDR3: TGTGCCAGCAGTCCCTTTTTCGCAGGGGGTGTAGGTGGGGAGCTGTTTTTT.